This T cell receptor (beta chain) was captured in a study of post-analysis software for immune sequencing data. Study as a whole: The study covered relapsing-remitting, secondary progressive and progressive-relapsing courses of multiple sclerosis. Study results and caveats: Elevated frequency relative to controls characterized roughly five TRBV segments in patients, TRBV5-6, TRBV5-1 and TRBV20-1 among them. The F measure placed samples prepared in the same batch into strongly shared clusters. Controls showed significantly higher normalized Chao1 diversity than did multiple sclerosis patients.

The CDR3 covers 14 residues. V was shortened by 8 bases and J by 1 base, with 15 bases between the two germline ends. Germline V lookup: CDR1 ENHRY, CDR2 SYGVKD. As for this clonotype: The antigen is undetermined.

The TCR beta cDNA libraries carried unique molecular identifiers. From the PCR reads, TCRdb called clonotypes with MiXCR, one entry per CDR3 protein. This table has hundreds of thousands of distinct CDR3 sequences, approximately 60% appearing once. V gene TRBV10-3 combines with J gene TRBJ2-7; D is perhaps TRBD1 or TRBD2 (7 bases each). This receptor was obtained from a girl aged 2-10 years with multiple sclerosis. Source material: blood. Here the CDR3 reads CAISGGGRSYEQYF. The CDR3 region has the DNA TGTGCCATCTCAGGGGGGGGGAGATCCTACGAGCAGTACTTC.